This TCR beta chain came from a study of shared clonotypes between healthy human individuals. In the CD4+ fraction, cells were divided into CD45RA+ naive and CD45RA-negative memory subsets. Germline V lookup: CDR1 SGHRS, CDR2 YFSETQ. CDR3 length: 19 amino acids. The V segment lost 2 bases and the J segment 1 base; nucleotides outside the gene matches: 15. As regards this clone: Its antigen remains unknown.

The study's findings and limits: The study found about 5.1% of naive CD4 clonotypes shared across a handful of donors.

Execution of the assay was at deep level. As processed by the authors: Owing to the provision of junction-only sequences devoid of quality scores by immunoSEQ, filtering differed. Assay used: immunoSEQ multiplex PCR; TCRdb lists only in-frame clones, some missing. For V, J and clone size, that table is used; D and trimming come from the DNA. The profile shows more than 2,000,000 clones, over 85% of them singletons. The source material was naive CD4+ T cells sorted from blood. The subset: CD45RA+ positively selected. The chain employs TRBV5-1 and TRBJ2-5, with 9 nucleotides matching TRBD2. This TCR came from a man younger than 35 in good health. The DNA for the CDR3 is TGCGCCAGCAGCTTTCCCCAGCGGGCCGGCGGGGGGGCCCAAGAGACCCAGTACTTC. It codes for CASSFPQRAGGGAQETQYF.